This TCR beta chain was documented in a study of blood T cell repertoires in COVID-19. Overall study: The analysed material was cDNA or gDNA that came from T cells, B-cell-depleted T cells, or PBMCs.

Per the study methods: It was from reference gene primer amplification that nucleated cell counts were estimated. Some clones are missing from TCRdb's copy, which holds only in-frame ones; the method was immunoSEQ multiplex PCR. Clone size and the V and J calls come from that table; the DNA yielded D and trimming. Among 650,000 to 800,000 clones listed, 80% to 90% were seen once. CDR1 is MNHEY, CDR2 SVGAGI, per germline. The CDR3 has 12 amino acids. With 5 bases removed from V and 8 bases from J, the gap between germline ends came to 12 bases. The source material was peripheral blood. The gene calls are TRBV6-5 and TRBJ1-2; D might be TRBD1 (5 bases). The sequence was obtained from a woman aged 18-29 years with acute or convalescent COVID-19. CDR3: CASSRGRGGYTF. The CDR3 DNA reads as TGTGCCAGCAGTCGGGGGAGAGGAGGCTACACCTTC.